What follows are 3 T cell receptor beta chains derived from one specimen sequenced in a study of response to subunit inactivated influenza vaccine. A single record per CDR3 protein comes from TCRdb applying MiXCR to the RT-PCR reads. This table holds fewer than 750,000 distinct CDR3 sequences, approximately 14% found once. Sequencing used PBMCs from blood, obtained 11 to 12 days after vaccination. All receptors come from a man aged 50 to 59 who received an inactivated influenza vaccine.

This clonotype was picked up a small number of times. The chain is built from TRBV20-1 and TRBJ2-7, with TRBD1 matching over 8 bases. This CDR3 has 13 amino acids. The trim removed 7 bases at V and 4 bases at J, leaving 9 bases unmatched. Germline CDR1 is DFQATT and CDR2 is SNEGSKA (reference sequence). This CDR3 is CSVRGTGIYEQYF. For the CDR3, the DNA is TGCAGTGTAAGGGGGACAGGAATTTACGAGCAGTACTTC.

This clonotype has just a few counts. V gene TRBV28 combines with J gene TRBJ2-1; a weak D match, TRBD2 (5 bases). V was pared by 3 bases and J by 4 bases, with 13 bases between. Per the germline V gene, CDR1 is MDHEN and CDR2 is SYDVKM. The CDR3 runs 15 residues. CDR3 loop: CASSFTSTGYNEQFF. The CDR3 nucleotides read TGTGCCAGCAGTTTCACTAGTACGGGTTACAATGAGCAGTTCTTC.

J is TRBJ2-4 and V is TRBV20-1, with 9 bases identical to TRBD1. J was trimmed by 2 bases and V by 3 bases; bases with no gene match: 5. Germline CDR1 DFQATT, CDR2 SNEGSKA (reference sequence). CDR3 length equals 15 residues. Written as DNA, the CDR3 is TGCAGTGCTAGTCCGGGACAGGGTTCCAAAAACATTCAGTACTTC. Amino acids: CSASPGQGSKNIQYF.